The present T cell receptor (beta chain) was sequenced within a study of blood T cell repertoires in COVID-19. About the research overall: The origin of the acute and convalescent COVID-19 samples was the United States, Italy and Spain. PBMCs, B-cell-depleted T cells, or T cells were the source of the cDNA or gDNA that made up the material.

CDR1 is SGHRS, CDR2 YFSETQ, per germline. V dropped 1 base and J dropped 6 bases, with 15 bases sitting between them. The length of the CDR3 is 15 residues. How the authors handled the data: The authors estimated nucleated cell counts from reference gene primer amplification. Assay used: immunoSEQ multiplex PCR; TCRdb lists only in-frame clones, some missing. V, J and clone size reflect that table, while D and trimming were determined from the DNA. Of approximately 40,000 clones in the sample, about 88% were seen once. The origin of this receptor is a human donor in a cohort sampled during active COVID-19. The source material was peripheral blood. The V call is TRBV5-1, the J call TRBJ2-3; tentative D call: TRBD1 (5 bases). For the CDR3, the DNA is TGCGCCAGCAGCTTGCAGGGCTTTACTGGGGATACGCAGTATTTT. As protein: CASSLQGFTGDTQYF.